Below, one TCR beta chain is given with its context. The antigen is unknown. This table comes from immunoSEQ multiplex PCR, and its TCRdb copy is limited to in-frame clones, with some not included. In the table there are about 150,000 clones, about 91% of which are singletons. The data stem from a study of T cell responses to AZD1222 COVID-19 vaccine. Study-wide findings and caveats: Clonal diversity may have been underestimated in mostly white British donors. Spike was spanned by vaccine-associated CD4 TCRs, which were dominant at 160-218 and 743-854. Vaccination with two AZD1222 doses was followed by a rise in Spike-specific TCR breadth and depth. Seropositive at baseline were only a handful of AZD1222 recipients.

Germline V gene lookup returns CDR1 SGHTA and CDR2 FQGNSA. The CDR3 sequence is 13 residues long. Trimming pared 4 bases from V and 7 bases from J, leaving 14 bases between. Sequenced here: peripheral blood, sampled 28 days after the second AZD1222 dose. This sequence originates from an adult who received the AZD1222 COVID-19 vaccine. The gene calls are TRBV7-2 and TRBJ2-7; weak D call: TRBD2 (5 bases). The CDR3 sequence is CASSSTTTGEQYF. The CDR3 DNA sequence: TGTGCCAGCAGCTCTACGACCACGGGGGAGCAGTACTTC.